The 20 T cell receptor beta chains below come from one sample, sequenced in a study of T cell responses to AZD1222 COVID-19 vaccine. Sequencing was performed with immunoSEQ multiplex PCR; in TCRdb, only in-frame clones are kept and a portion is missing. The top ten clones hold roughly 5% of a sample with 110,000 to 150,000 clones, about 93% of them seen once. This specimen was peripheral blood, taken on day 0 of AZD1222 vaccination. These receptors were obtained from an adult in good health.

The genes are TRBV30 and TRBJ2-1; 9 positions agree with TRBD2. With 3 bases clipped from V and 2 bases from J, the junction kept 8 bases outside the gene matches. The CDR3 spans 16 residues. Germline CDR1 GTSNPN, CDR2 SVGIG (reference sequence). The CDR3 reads CAWRGLAERAYNEQFF. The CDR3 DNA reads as TGTGCCTGGAGGGGACTAGCTGAGAGGGCCTACAATGAGCAGTTCTTC.

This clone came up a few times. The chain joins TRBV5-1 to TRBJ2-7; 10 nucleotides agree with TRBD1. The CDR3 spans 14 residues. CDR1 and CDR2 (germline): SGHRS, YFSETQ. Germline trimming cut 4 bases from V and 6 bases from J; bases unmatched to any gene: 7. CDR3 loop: CASSITWTGGEQYF. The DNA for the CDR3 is TGCGCCAGCAGCATAACCTGGACAGGGGGCGAGCAGTACTTC.

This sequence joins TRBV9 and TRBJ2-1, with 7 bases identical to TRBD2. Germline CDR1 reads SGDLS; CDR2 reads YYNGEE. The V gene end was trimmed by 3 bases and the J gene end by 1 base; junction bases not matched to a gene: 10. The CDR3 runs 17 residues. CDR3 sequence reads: CASSAVPGLESYNEQFF. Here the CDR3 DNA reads TGTGCCAGCAGCGCAGTCCCAGGACTAGAGTCCTACAATGAGCAGTTCTTC.

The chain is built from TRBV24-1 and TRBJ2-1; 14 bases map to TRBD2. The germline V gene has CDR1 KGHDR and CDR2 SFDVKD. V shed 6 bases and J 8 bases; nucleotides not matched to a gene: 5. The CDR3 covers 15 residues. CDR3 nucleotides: TGTGCCACCAGTTGGGGGACTAGCGGGAGTCATGAGCAGTTCTTC. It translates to CATSWGTSGSHEQFF.

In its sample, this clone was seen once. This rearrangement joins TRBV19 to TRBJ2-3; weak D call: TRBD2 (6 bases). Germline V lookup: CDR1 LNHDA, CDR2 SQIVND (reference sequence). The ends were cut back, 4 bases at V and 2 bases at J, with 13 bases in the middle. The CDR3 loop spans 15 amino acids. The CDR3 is CASSTRDFSTDTQYF. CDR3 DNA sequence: TGTGCCAGTAGTACCCGGGACTTCTCCACAGATACGCAGTATTTT.

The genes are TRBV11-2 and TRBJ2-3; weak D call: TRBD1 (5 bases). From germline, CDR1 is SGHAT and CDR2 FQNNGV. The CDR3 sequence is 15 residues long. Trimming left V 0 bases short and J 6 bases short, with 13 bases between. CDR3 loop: CASSLDPGKGDTQYF. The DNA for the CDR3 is TGTGCCAGCAGCTTAGATCCAGGGAAGGGGGATACGCAGTATTTT.

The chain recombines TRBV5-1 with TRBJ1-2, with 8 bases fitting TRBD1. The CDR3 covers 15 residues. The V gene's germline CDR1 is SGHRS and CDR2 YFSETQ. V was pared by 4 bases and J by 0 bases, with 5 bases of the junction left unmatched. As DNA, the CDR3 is TGCGCCAGCAGCGTCAGGGGGCCCTCTAACTATGGCTACACCTTC. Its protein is CASSVRGPSNYGYTF.

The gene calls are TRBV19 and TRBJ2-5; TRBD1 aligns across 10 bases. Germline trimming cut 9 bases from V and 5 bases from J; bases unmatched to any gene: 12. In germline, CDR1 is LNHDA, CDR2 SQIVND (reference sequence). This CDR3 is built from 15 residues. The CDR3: CASGLPGQGQETQYF. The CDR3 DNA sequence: TGTGCCAGCGGACTCCCGGGACAGGGGCAGGAGACCCAGTACTTC.

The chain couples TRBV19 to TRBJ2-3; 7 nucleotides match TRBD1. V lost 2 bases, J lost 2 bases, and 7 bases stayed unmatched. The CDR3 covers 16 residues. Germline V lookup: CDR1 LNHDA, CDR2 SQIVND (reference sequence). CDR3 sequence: CASSIRDSPFTDTQYF. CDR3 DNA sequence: TGTGCCAGTAGTATAAGGGACAGCCCCTTCACAGATACGCAGTATTTT. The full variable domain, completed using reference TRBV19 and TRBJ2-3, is DGGITQSPKYLFRKEGQNVTLSCEQNLNHDAMYWYRQDPGQGLRLIYYSQIVNDFQKGDIAEGYSVSREKKESFPLTVTSAQKNPTAFYLCASSIRDSPFTDTQYFGPGTRLTVL.

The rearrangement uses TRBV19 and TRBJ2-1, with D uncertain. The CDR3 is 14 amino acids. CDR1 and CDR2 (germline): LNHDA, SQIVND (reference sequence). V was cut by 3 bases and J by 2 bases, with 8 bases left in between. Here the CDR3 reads CASSMGRTYNEQFF. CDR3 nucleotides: TGTGCCAGTAGTATGGGTAGGACCTACAATGAGCAGTTCTTC.

The CDR3 DNA sequence: TGTGCCAGCAGTTTGGGAGGTTCCGCCTACGAGCAGTACTTC. Residues: CASSLGGSAYEQYF. The chain combines TRBV28 with TRBJ2-7; weak D call: TRBD2 (6 bases). The germline V gene has CDR1 MDHEN and CDR2 SYDVKM. The V end lost 3 bases, the J end lost 2 bases, and 11 bases lay between the germline ends. The CDR3 extends over 14 amino acids.

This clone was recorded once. The CDR3: CASRLGRDTDTQYF. DNA for the CDR3: TGTGCCAGCAGACTCGGACGGGACACAGATACGCAGTATTTT. The rearrangement joins TRBV7-9 to TRBJ2-3; TRBD2 might be the D (5 bases). V gave up 6 bases and J gave up 2 bases, with 12 bases separating them. CDR1 is SEHNR and CDR2 is FQNEAQ in the germline V gene (reference sequence). CDR3 length: 14 amino acids.

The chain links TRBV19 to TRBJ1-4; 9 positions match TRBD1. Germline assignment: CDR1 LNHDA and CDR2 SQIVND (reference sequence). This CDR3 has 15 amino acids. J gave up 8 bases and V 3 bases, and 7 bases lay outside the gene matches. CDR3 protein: CASSILTGGGEKLFF. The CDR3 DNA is TGTGCCAGTAGTATTCTGACAGGGGGTGGAGAAAAACTGTTTTTT.

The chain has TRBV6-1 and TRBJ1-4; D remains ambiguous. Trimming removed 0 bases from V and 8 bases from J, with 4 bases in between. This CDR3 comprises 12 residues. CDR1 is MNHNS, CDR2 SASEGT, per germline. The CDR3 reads CASSEAQEKLFF. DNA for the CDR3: TGTGCCAGCAGTGAAGCCCAGGAAAAACTGTTTTTT.

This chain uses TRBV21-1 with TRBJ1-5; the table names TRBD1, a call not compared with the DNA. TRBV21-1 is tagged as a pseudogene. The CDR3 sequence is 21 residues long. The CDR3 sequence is CASSKWSGSAGTGDGNQPQHF. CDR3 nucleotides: TGTGCCAGCAGCAAATGGTCGGGTTCAGCCGGGACAGGGGATGGCAATCAGCCCCAGCATTTT.

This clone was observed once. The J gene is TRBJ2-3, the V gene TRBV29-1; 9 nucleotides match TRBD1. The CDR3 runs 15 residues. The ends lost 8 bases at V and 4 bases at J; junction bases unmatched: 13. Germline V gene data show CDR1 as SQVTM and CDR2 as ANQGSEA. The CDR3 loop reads CSIPTGTGRSDTQYF. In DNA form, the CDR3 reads TGCAGCATACCAACCGGGACAGGGCGTTCAGATACGCAGTATTTT.

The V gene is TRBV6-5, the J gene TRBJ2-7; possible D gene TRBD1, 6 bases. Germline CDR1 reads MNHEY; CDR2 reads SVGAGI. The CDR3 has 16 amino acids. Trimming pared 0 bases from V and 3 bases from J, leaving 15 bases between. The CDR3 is CASSYSNPGQIYEQYF. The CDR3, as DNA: TGTGCCAGCAGTTACTCGAATCCGGGACAAATCTACGAGCAGTACTTC.

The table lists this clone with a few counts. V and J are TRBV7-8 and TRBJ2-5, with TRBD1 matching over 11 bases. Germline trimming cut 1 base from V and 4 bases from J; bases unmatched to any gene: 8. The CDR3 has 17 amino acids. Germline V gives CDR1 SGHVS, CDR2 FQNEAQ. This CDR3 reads CASSLVPGQGDPETQYF. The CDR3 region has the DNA TGTGCCAGCAGCTTAGTTCCGGGACAGGGGGATCCAGAGACCCAGTACTTC.

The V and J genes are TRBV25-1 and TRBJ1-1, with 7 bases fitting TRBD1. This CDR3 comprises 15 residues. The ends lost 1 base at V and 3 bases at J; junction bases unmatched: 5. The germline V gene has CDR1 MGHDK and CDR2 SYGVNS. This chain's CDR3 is CASSEFRGKDTEAFF. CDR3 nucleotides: TGTGCCAGCAGTGAATTCAGGGGGAAGGACACTGAAGCTTTCTTT.

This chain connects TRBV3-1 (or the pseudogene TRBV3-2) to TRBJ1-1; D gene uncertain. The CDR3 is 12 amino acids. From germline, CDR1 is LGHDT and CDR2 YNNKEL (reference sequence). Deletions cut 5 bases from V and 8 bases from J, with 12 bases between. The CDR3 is CASSRALGEAFF. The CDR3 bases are TGTGCCAGCAGCAGGGCTCTTGGGGAAGCTTTCTTT.